The rows below give T cell receptor beta chains drawn from one sample of a study of shared clonotypes between healthy human individuals. Some clones are missing from TCRdb's copy, which holds only in-frame ones; the method was immunoSEQ multiplex PCR. The table has roughly 2.5 million clones, approximately 94% seen once; the top ten hold roughly 0.15%. Sequenced input: naive CD4+ T cells sorted from blood. Receptor source: a man aged 18 to 30 in good health. Each CDR3 is given with its conserved first and last residue. The order of the fields is CDR3 DNA, CDR3 protein, D gene, J gene, V gene, CDR3 length, clone size. D genes are given only for firm matches. Not every row has a clone size; where given, it reads once, few, many or a size class.

cdr3_nt: TGTGCCAGTAGTACAGTAGCGGGGGGACCAAGAGGGACCCAGTACTTC
cdr3_aa: CASSTVAGGPRGTQYF
d_call: TRBD2
j_call: TRBJ2-5
v_call: TRBV19
cdr3_length: 16
clone_size: .

cdr3_nt: TGTGCCAGCACTACCGGGACAGGGATCTCCGGGGAGCTGTTTTTT
cdr3_aa: CASTTGTGISGELFF
d_call: TRBD1
j_call: TRBJ2-2
v_call: TRBV6-6
cdr3_length: 15
clone_size: .

cdr3_nt: TGTGCCAGCAGCCGGGACTTCGGGGAGCTGTTTTTT
cdr3_aa: CASSRDFGELFF
d_call: .
j_call: TRBJ2-2
v_call: TRBV7-2
cdr3_length: 12
clone_size: .

cdr3_nt: TGTGCCAGCAGCTTAGAGGGGGCAGTTGAAGCTTTCTTT
cdr3_aa: CASSLEGAVEAFF
d_call: TRBD1
j_call: TRBJ1-1
v_call: TRBV7-9
cdr3_length: 13
clone_size: .

cdr3_nt: TGCGCCAGCAGCTTGGCCGGGACCGGTGGCTACACCTTC
cdr3_aa: CASSLAGTGGYTF
d_call: .
j_call: TRBJ1-2
v_call: TRBV5-1
cdr3_length: 13
clone_size: .

cdr3_nt: TGTGCCAGCAGCACCTCCGGGACAGGGACTAACTATGGCTACACCTTC
cdr3_aa: CASSTSGTGTNYGYTF
d_call: TRBD1
j_call: TRBJ1-2
v_call: TRBV7-9
cdr3_length: 16
clone_size: .

cdr3_nt: TGTGCCAGCTCCCGGCGGGACCGATCAATGAATGAGCAGTTCTTC
cdr3_aa: CASSRRDRSMNEQFF
d_call: .
j_call: TRBJ2-1
v_call: TRBV18
cdr3_length: 15
clone_size: .

cdr3_nt: TGCGCCAGCAGCCAAGATCAAGGCGGGTACTACGAGCAGTACTTC
cdr3_aa: CASSQDQGGYYEQYF
d_call: .
j_call: TRBJ2-7
v_call: TRBV4-3
cdr3_length: 15
clone_size: .

cdr3_nt: TGCAGCGTTGGGGTGGGCTTTTCGAACACCGGGGAGCTGTTTTTT
cdr3_aa: CSVGVGFSNTGELFF
d_call: .
j_call: TRBJ2-2
v_call: TRBV29-1
cdr3_length: 15
clone_size: .

cdr3_nt: TGTGCCAGCACTGTTGTGGGGCCCCAGCATTTT
cdr3_aa: CASTVVGPQHF
d_call: .
j_call: TRBJ1-5
v_call: TRBV2
cdr3_length: 11
clone_size: few

cdr3_nt: TGTGCCAGCAGCTTACAGGGGAAGGGGGGTGGCTACACCTTC
cdr3_aa: CASSLQGKGGGYTF
d_call: .
j_call: TRBJ1-2
v_call: TRBV7-9
cdr3_length: 14
clone_size: .

cdr3_nt: TGTGCCAGCTCACCCTTACGACTAGCGCATGAGCAGTTCTTC
cdr3_aa: CASSPLRLAHEQFF
d_call: TRBD2
j_call: TRBJ2-1
v_call: TRBV18
cdr3_length: 14
clone_size: .

cdr3_nt: TGTGCCAGCAGTGGAGGAAGCCACTCCTACGAGCAGTACTTC
cdr3_aa: CASSGGSHSYEQYF
d_call: .
j_call: TRBJ2-7
v_call: TRBV6-1
cdr3_length: 14
clone_size: .

cdr3_nt: TGTGCCAGCAGCCCGAAGGGCGGGGGGCTTCTCCAAGAGACCCAGTACTTC
cdr3_aa: CASSPKGGGLLQETQYF
d_call: TRBD2
j_call: TRBJ2-5
v_call: TRBV7-9
cdr3_length: 17
clone_size: .

cdr3_nt: TGCGCCAGCAGCCAACAACAGGGGACGTACCTCTCTGGGGCCAACGTCCTGACTTTC
cdr3_aa: CASSQQQGTYLSGANVLTF
d_call: TRBD1
j_call: TRBJ2-6
v_call: TRBV4-3
cdr3_length: 19
clone_size: .

cdr3_nt: TGTGCCAGCAGCCCCGGGTGGGGGAGAGACACTGAAGCTTTCTTT
cdr3_aa: CASSPGWGRDTEAFF
d_call: .
j_call: TRBJ1-1
v_call: TRBV5-8
cdr3_length: 15
clone_size: .

cdr3_nt: TGTGCCAGCAGTTTAATCATAGGGAGGGATGGCTACACCTTC
cdr3_aa: CASSLIIGRDGYTF
d_call: .
j_call: TRBJ1-2
v_call: TRBV28
cdr3_length: 14
clone_size: .

cdr3_nt: TGTGCCAGCAGTGAGGCTCAGGGAGTCAATCAGCCCCAGCATTTT
cdr3_aa: CASSEAQGVNQPQHF
d_call: .
j_call: TRBJ1-5
v_call: TRBV6-1
cdr3_length: 15
clone_size: .

cdr3_nt: TGCGCCAGCAGCTTGGACCTAGCGGTGATGGAGACCCAGTACTTC
cdr3_aa: CASSLDLAVMETQYF
d_call: TRBD2
j_call: TRBJ2-5
v_call: TRBV5-1
cdr3_length: 15
clone_size: .

cdr3_nt: TGTGCCTGGAGTGAGACTTACACTGAAGCTTTCTTT
cdr3_aa: CAWSETYTEAFF
d_call: .
j_call: TRBJ1-1
v_call: TRBV30
cdr3_length: 12
clone_size: .

cdr3_nt: TGTGCCAGTAGTCAAGGATTCTATGGCTACACCTTC
cdr3_aa: CASSQGFYGYTF
d_call: .
j_call: TRBJ1-2
v_call: TRBV19
cdr3_length: 12
clone_size: .

cdr3_nt: TGCGCCAGCAGCCCTCTCGGGAGGGCCTACGAGCAGTACTTC
cdr3_aa: CASSPLGRAYEQYF
d_call: TRBD2
j_call: TRBJ2-7
v_call: TRBV4-1
cdr3_length: 14
clone_size: .

cdr3_nt: TGTGCCAGCAGCTTGTCGAGGACAGCGAACACCGGGGAGCTGTTTTTT
cdr3_aa: CASSLSRTANTGELFF
d_call: .
j_call: TRBJ2-2
v_call: TRBV5-6
cdr3_length: 16
clone_size: once

cdr3_nt: TGTGCCAGTAGTCTTTCGAACAGGGACACTGAAGCTTTCTTT
cdr3_aa: CASSLSNRDTEAFF
d_call: .
j_call: TRBJ1-1
v_call: TRBV19
cdr3_length: 14
clone_size: .

cdr3_nt: TGTGCCAGCATTGGGGGGGGACCGTTTAATTCACCCCTCCACTTT
cdr3_aa: CASIGGGPFNSPLHF
d_call: .
j_call: TRBJ1-6
v_call: TRBV28
cdr3_length: 15
clone_size: .

cdr3_nt: TGTGCCAGCAGGAAACAGGGAAATCAGCCCCAGCATTTT
cdr3_aa: CASRKQGNQPQHF
d_call: .
j_call: TRBJ1-5
v_call: TRBV2
cdr3_length: 13
clone_size: .

cdr3_nt: TGTGCCAGCAGCTCCGGGCACAGGGGTGGGACCTACGAGCAGTACTTC
cdr3_aa: CASSSGHRGGTYEQYF
d_call: TRBD1
j_call: TRBJ2-7
v_call: TRBV11-2
cdr3_length: 16
clone_size: .

cdr3_nt: TGTGCCAGCAGTGATTGGGGGGAGGCTACCTACGAGCAGTACTTC
cdr3_aa: CASSDWGEATYEQYF
d_call: .
j_call: TRBJ2-7
v_call: TRBV6-1
cdr3_length: 15
clone_size: once

cdr3_nt: TGTGCCAGCAGCCCTAGCGGGAGCGTAACCTACTACGAGCAGTACTTC
cdr3_aa: CASSPSGSVTYYEQYF
d_call: TRBD2
j_call: TRBJ2-7
v_call: TRBV7-6
cdr3_length: 16
clone_size: .

cdr3_nt: TGCGCCAGCAGCCACCGAGGGGGTAGCGGGATCCCGTTCAGTGAGCAGTTCTTC
cdr3_aa: CASSHRGGSGIPFSEQFF
d_call: TRBD2
j_call: TRBJ2-1
v_call: TRBV4-3
cdr3_length: 18
clone_size: .

cdr3_nt: TGCGCCAGCAGCGTAGGACAGGGGGCCAATCAGCCCCAGCATTTT
cdr3_aa: CASSVGQGANQPQHF
d_call: TRBD1
j_call: TRBJ1-5
v_call: TRBV5-1
cdr3_length: 15
clone_size: .

cdr3_nt: TGTGCCAGCAGCTGGGGACCTAGGGATAACACCGGGGAGCTGTTTTTT
cdr3_aa: CASSWGPRDNTGELFF
d_call: .
j_call: TRBJ2-2
v_call: TRBV5-6
cdr3_length: 16
clone_size: .

cdr3_nt: TGCGCCAGCAGCTTGACCGGGACAGGGGAAAAACTGTTTTTT
cdr3_aa: CASSLTGTGEKLFF
d_call: TRBD1
j_call: TRBJ1-4
v_call: TRBV5-1
cdr3_length: 14
clone_size: .

cdr3_nt: TGTGCCAGCATCAAAGGACCCGGGGGCACTGAAGCTTTCTTT
cdr3_aa: CASIKGPGGTEAFF
d_call: .
j_call: TRBJ1-1
v_call: TRBV6-6
cdr3_length: 14
clone_size: few

cdr3_nt: TGCGCCAGCAGCCTCACTAGCGGGGGAGCGCCGGATACGCAGTATTTT
cdr3_aa: CASSLTSGGAPDTQYF
d_call: TRBD2
j_call: TRBJ2-3
v_call: TRBV5-1
cdr3_length: 16
clone_size: .

cdr3_nt: TGTGCCAGCAGTCCGGAGGGGTTGGGGGACTATGGCTACACCTTC
cdr3_aa: CASSPEGLGDYGYTF
d_call: .
j_call: TRBJ1-2
v_call: TRBV28
cdr3_length: 15
clone_size: .

cdr3_nt: TGTGCCAGCAGTTATAATCCGGAGGGTAGCGGGGAGGAGCAGTTCTTC
cdr3_aa: CASSYNPEGSGEEQFF
d_call: TRBD2
j_call: TRBJ2-1
v_call: TRBV6-5
cdr3_length: 16
clone_size: .

cdr3_nt: TGTGCCAGCAGTTTAAGGCAGGGCCAAGAGACCCAGTACTTC
cdr3_aa: CASSLRQGQETQYF
d_call: .
j_call: TRBJ2-5
v_call: TRBV28
cdr3_length: 14
clone_size: .

cdr3_nt: TGTGCCAGCAGCCAGACCGGGACAGGGGTCTACGAGCAGTACTTC
cdr3_aa: CASSQTGTGVYEQYF
d_call: TRBD1
j_call: TRBJ2-7
v_call: TRBV6-5
cdr3_length: 15
clone_size: .

cdr3_nt: TGTGCCAGCAACCAAGATGGGGCCGCCTACGAGCAGTACTTC
cdr3_aa: CASNQDGAAYEQYF
d_call: .
j_call: TRBJ2-7
v_call: TRBV7-2
cdr3_length: 14
clone_size: .

cdr3_nt: TGTGCCAGCAGCGTAGGCAGCGGGATGTACAATGAGCAGTTCTTC
cdr3_aa: CASSVGSGMYNEQFF
d_call: TRBD2
j_call: TRBJ2-1
v_call: TRBV9
cdr3_length: 15
clone_size: .

cdr3_nt: TGTGCCATCAGTGATCAGGGTTTGAGGGAGCAGTTCTTC
cdr3_aa: CAISDQGLREQFF
d_call: .
j_call: TRBJ2-1
v_call: TRBV10-3
cdr3_length: 13
clone_size: .

cdr3_nt: TGTGCCAGCAGCTATGGACAGGGGGAACAGTTCTTC
cdr3_aa: CASSYGQGEQFF
d_call: TRBD1
j_call: TRBJ2-1
v_call: TRBV11-3
cdr3_length: 12
clone_size: .

cdr3_nt: TGTGCCAGCAGTTTAGGTAGAGACACAGATACGCAGTATTTT
cdr3_aa: CASSLGRDTDTQYF
d_call: .
j_call: TRBJ2-3
v_call: TRBV27
cdr3_length: 14
clone_size: .